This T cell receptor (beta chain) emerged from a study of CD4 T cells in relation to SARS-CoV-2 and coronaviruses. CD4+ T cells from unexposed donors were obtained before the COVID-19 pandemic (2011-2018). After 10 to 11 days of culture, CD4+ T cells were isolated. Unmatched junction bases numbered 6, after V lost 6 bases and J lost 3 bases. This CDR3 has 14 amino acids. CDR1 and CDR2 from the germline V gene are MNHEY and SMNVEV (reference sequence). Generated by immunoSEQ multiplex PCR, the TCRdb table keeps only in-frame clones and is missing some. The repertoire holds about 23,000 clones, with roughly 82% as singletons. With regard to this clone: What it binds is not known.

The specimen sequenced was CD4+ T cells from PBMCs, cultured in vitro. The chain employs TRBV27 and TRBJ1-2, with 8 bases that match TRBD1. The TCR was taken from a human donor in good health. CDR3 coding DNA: TGTGCCAGCAGACTGACAGGGGCCCACTATGGCTACACCTTC. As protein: CASRLTGAHYGYTF.